The next 28 T cell receptor beta chains were all read from a single sample in a study of identical twins. TCRdb re-analysed the 5' RACE reads in MiXCR, keeping a single row per CDR3 protein. The sample holds fewer than 500,000 distinct CDR3 sequences, roughly 26% seen once. This sample was also put to use in a study of T cells expressing NK-cell markers.

Sequencing was done on a sample of CD4+ T cells sorted from blood. The receptors derive from a woman aged 18-29 years in good health.

This clonotype was observed many times. The chain has TRBV10-2 and TRBJ2-3, with 9 nucleotides matching TRBD2. Germline CDR1 WSHSY, CDR2 SAAADI. CDR3 length: 14 amino acids. Trimming took 6 bases from V and 4 from J; bases not matched to a gene: 5. CDR3 nucleotide sequence: TGCGCCAGCAGATTAGCGGGAGACTCAGATACGCAGTATTTT. As protein: CASRLAGDSDTQYF.

This clonotype appeared a few times. This CDR3 reads CSASGQGSTGELFF. The CDR3 bases are TGCAGTGCCAGTGGACAGGGGAGCACCGGGGAGCTGTTTTTT. The J gene is TRBJ2-2, the V gene TRBV20-1; 9 bases match TRBD1. The CDR3 has 14 amino acids. The V gene's germline CDR1 is DFQATT and CDR2 SNEGSKA (reference sequence). Losses at the gene ends were 6 bases for V and 4 bases for J; bases not matched to a gene: 6.

The chain is built from TRBV5-1 and TRBJ2-7, with 9 bases lining up with TRBD2. Germline lookup yields CDR1 SGHRS and CDR2 YFSETQ. CDR3 size: 16 residues. The ends lost 1 base at V and 3 bases at J; junction bases unmatched: 8. In nucleotides, the CDR3 is TGCGCCAGCAGCTTGATGGGCGGGAGGGCCATCTACGAGCAGTACTTC. It translates to CASSLMGGRAIYEQYF.

This clonotype was detected only a few times. The CDR3: CASSLDGLAGNTEAFF. In nucleotides, the CDR3 is TGTGCCAGCAGCTTAGATGGCCTGGCAGGGAACACTGAAGCTTTCTTT. The J gene is TRBJ1-1, the V gene TRBV11-2, with D uncertain. V lost 0 bases and J lost 1, with 12 bases in between. The CDR3 consists of 16 residues. Germline-derived CDR1 and CDR2 are SGHAT and FQNNGV.

This clonotype appeared a few times. The chain is built from TRBV6-1 and TRBJ2-3; 10 bases are shared with TRBD2. Germline V gene lookup returns CDR1 MNHNS and CDR2 SASEGT. This CDR3 spans 15 amino acids. V was pared by 6 bases and J by 5 bases, with 8 bases of the junction left unmatched. The CDR3 loop reads CASSPAGGRRDTQYF. In DNA form, the CDR3 reads TGTGCCAGCAGCCCAGCGGGGGGGCGGAGAGATACGCAGTATTTT.

The chain links TRBV7-2 to TRBJ2-3; D ambiguous. Germline lookup yields CDR1 SGHTA and CDR2 FQGNSA. V lost 1 base and J lost 1, with 6 bases in between. CDR3 length: 14 amino acids. Here the CDR3 reads CASSLVARTDTQYF. The CDR3 DNA reads TGTGCCAGCAGCTTAGTCGCCCGCACAGATACGCAGTATTTT.

The chain uses TRBV12-5 and TRBJ2-7; D ambiguous. The CDR3 loop spans 15 amino acids. CDR1 and CDR2 (germline): LGHNT, FRNRAP. Trimming pared 7 bases from V and 0 bases from J, leaving 16 bases between. This CDR3 is CASADKFPSSYEQYF. CDR3 nucleotides: TGTGCTAGTGCCGATAAGTTCCCTTCCTCCTACGAGCAGTACTTC.

V gene TRBV12-3 or TRBV12-4 combines with J gene TRBJ1-1; tentative D call: TRBD1 (5 bases). Trimming took off 3 bases at V and 4 bases at J, with 12 bases between the two ends. This CDR3 is 14 amino acids long. DNA for the CDR3: TGTGCCAGCAGTTTCGGCCAGGGCGGCACTGAAGCTTTCTTT. Protein: CASSFGQGGTEAFF.

The chain joins TRBV20-1 to TRBJ2-6; D perhaps matches TRBD1 (6 bases). Germline-derived CDR1 and CDR2 are DFQATT and SNEGSKA (reference sequence). Trimming left V 4 bases short and J 0 bases short, with 13 bases between. The CDR3 totals 16 residues. This CDR3 reads CSANPTGHSGANVLTF. The DNA of the CDR3 is TGCAGTGCTAACCCGACAGGCCACTCTGGGGCCAACGTCCTGACTTTC.

The chain employs TRBV2 and TRBJ2-3; D gene uncertain. V lost 2 bases, J lost 6 bases, and 15 bases lay in between. This CDR3 has 15 residues. Germline assignment: CDR1 SNHLY and CDR2 FYNNEI. The CDR3 DNA reads as TGTGCCAGCAGTGAATGGTACCTAAGGGCCGATACGCAGTATTTT. Its translation: CASSEWYLRADTQYF.

This clonotype came up a few times. The chain is built from TRBV2 and TRBJ2-4; no definite D call. The CDR3 is 13 amino acids. V lost 6 bases and J lost 7, with 13 bases in between. Germline V gene sequence: CDR1 SNHLY, CDR2 FYNNEI. CDR3 nucleotide sequence: TGTGCCAGCAGCGCAAGGGTACGGAACATTCAGTACTTC. This gives the protein CASSARVRNIQYF.

This clonotype was counted a few times. CDR3 DNA: TGCAGTGCTAAAGGGACTAGCGGGATCAGCACAGATACGCAGTATTTT. It codes for CSAKGTSGISTDTQYF. The chain is built from TRBV20-1 and TRBJ2-3; 13 nucleotides line up with TRBD2. With 4 bases clipped from V and 0 bases from J, the junction kept 4 bases outside the gene matches. The CDR3 is made up of 16 amino acids. CDR1 and CDR2 (germline): DFQATT, SNEGSKA (reference sequence).

V and J are TRBV6-2 or TRBV6-3 and TRBJ1-2, with TRBD1 matching over 9 bases. V lost 5 bases and J lost 4; bases outside the gene matches: 14. The CDR3 is made up of 17 amino acids. CDR1 and CDR2 from the germline V gene are MNHEY and SVGEGT. The CDR3 loop reads CASSRPGTGNKVYGYTF. The CDR3 DNA is TGTGCCAGCAGTCGTCCCGGGACAGGGAACAAGGTCTATGGCTACACCTTC.

This chain joins TRBV20-1 and TRBJ1-6; TRBD1 matches at 7 bases. Germline lookup yields CDR1 DFQATT and CDR2 SNEGSKA (reference sequence). Germline trimming cut 6 bases from V and 5 bases from J; bases unmatched to any gene: 7. This CDR3 has 14 amino acids. The CDR3 here is CSAPGGTDNSPLHF. In DNA, the CDR3 is TGCAGTGCACCAGGGGGTACGGATAATTCACCCCTCCACTTT.

This clonotype was seen a few times. This chain joins TRBV20-1 and TRBJ2-7; D unclear. In germline, CDR1 is DFQATT, CDR2 SNEGSKA (reference sequence). The CDR3 contains 13 residues. Trimming took off 2 bases at V and 3 bases at J, with 11 bases between the two ends. The CDR3 DNA follows: TGCAGTGCTAGACCGCGACCAAACTACGAGCAGTACTTC. Translating gives CSARPRPNYEQYF.

The chain joins TRBV5-1 to TRBJ2-7; D might be TRBD1 or TRBD2, each matching 5 bases. Germline values: CDR1 SGHRS, CDR2 YFSETQ. The V gene lost 2 bases and the J gene lost 3 bases, with 15 bases spanning the gap. The CDR3 consists of 15 residues. CDR3 nucleotides: TGCGCCAGCAGCTTACTACCCCGGGACGGCTACGAGCAGTACTTC. It is translated as CASSLLPRDGYEQYF. Full variable domain (remainder filled in from reference TRBV5-1 and TRBJ2-7): KAGVTQTPRYLIKTRGQQVTLSCSPISGHRSVSWYQQTPGQGLQFLFEYFSETQRNKGNFPGRFSGRQFSNSRSEMNVSTLELGDSALYLCASSLLPRDGYEQYFGPGTRLTVT.

This chain links TRBV7-2 with TRBJ2-1, with 10 bases that match TRBD2. Germline loops: CDR1 SGHTA, CDR2 FQGNSA. V gave up 3 bases and J gave up 1 base; unmatched junction bases: 3. The CDR3 totals 16 residues. The CDR3 is CASSFGLAVSYNEQFF. The CDR3 DNA follows: TGTGCCAGCAGCTTTGGACTAGCGGTTTCCTACAATGAGCAGTTCTTC.

CDR3 in amino acids: CASSLSVTYTDTQYF. Here the CDR3 DNA reads TGTGCCAGCAGTTTATCCGTGACGTACACAGATACGCAGTATTTT. This chain links TRBV12-3 or TRBV12-4 with TRBJ2-3; D is unclear. The V gene lost 2 bases and the J gene lost 2 bases, with 11 bases spanning the gap. The CDR3 totals 15 residues.

This clonotype was detected a few times. This chain links TRBV7-9 with TRBJ2-1, with D uncertain. Germline CDR1 reads SEHNR; CDR2 reads FQNEAQ (reference sequence). Trimming removed 7 bases at V and 8 bases at J, with 0 bases between. The CDR3 spans 8 residues. As DNA, the CDR3 is TGTGCCAGCAATGAGCAGTTCTTC. Amino acids: CASNEQFF.

This clonotype was detected ten times or more. The chain uses TRBV5-1 and TRBJ2-5; a weak D match, TRBD2 (6 bases). This CDR3 spans 13 amino acids. The V and J ends lost 0 bases and 4 bases respectively, with 7 bases between them. The germline gives CDR1 SGHRS, CDR2 YFSETQ. This CDR3 reads CASSLEAGETQYF. Here the CDR3 DNA reads TGCGCCAGCAGCTTGGAAGCGGGAGAGACCCAGTACTTC.

The chain is built from TRBV6-5 and TRBJ2-3, with D perhaps TRBD2 (5 bases). The CDR3 contains 17 residues. V shed 2 bases and J shed 5 bases, with 20 bases lying between them. Germline V gene data show CDR1 as MNHEY and CDR2 as SVGAGI. The CDR3 sequence: CASSYTTVLVSIDTQYF. The CDR3 region has the DNA TGTGCCAGCAGTTACACTACCGTACTAGTTTCTATAGATACGCAGTATTTT.

This chain joins TRBV5-1 and TRBJ2-5; either TRBD1 or TRBD2 may supply D (6 bases each). CDR3 size: 14 residues. Trimming cost V 0 bases and J 1 base, with 7 bases left between them. CDR1 is SGHRS and CDR2 is YFSETQ in the germline V gene. The CDR3 DNA reads as TGCGCCAGCAGCTTGGAGGGGGGCCAAGAGACCCAGTACTTC. Amino acids: CASSLEGGQETQYF.

The chain recombines TRBV20-1 with TRBJ2-1; 10 positions match TRBD2. The CDR3 has 17 residues. Germline V gene lookup returns CDR1 DFQATT and CDR2 SNEGSKA (reference sequence). Trimming took 3 bases from V and 5 from J; bases not matched to a gene: 13. The CDR3 sequence: CSARSGLAGAGNNEQFF. CDR3 sequence (DNA): TGCAGTGCTAGGAGCGGCCTAGCGGGGGCCGGGAACAATGAGCAGTTCTTC.

Here the CDR3 reads CASSFPSGIETQYF. For the CDR3, the DNA is TGCGCCAGCAGCTTTCCTAGCGGGATAGAGACCCAGTACTTC. V gene TRBV5-1 combines with J gene TRBJ2-5, with 9 positions matching TRBD2. CDR3 length: 14 amino acids. Losses at the gene ends were 2 bases for V and 4 bases for J; bases not matched to a gene: 3. In germline, CDR1 is SGHRS, CDR2 YFSETQ.

The V call is TRBV7-9, the J call TRBJ2-3; possibly TRBD1 for D (5 bases). CDR1 and CDR2 from the germline V gene are SEHNR and FQNEAQ (reference sequence). The V end lost 1 base, the J end lost 9 bases, and 17 bases lay between the germline ends. The CDR3 has 15 residues. The CDR3 spells CASSLESGSAGTQYF. In DNA form, the CDR3 reads TGTGCCAGCAGCTTAGAATCTGGGTCGGCAGGGACGCAGTATTTT. The full variable domain, in which reference TRBV7-9 and TRBJ2-3 provide the parts outside the CDR3, is DTGVSQNPRHKITKRGQNVTFRCDPISEHNRLYWYRQTLGQGPEFLTYFQNEAQLEKSRLLSDRFSAERPKGSFSTLEIQRTEQGDSAMYLCASSLESGSAGTQYFGPGTRLTVL.

The chain combines TRBV6-1 with TRBJ1-1; 8 nucleotides match TRBD1. The CDR3 sequence is 13 residues long. Trimming took 10 bases from V and 1 from J; bases not matched to a gene: 5. The germline V gene encodes CDR1 MNHNS and CDR2 SASEGT. DNA of the CDR3: TGTGCCATCGCGGGGACAGGGAACACTGAAGCTTTCTTT. It yields the protein CAIAGTGNTEAFF.

This clonotype was counted many times. This chain connects TRBV10-3 to TRBJ2-1; D may be TRBD2 (5 bases). The CDR3 is 13 residues long. The V end lost 5 bases, the J end lost 10 bases, and 15 bases lay between the germline ends. Germline-derived CDR1 and CDR2 are ENHRY and SYGVKD. The CDR3 is CAISQLDLHEQFF. CDR3 nucleotides: TGTGCCATCAGTCAACTAGACTTACACGAGCAGTTCTTC.

This clonotype came up a few times. The chain combines TRBV6-1 with TRBJ2-3; D not resolved. The CDR3 contains 14 residues. The V and J ends lost 5 bases and 1 base respectively, with 10 bases between them. Germline CDR1 MNHNS, CDR2 SASEGT. Here the CDR3 reads CASSSSRGTDTQYF. In nucleotides, the CDR3 is TGTGCCAGCAGTAGCTCCCGGGGCACAGATACGCAGTATTTT.